This TCR beta chain derives from a study of cytomegalovirus exposure and HLA in healthy donors. Study information: A subsequent analysis reported that the 120 validation repertoires were produced on the same platform that had also been used for the roughly 670 first-cohort repertoires.

Method: immunoSEQ multiplex PCR; TCRdb's copy keeps in-frame clones and lacks some. The sample has under 150,000 clones; roughly nine tenths are singletons. It was the approximately 130-subject validation cohort, separate from the roughly 700-subject first cohort, to which the donors belonged. V trimming: 4 bases; J trimming: 2 bases; junction bases outside the gene matches: 5. The CDR3 contains 15 residues. The sequence came from a man between 18 and 29 years old in good health and CMV-seronegative. This rearrangement joins TRBV5-3 to TRBJ1-5; 8 bases align to TRBD1. TRBV5-3 is noted as an ORF with a role that remains uncertain. Sample: PBMCs. The CDR3 protein is CARSVNRGGNQPQHF. CDR3 nucleotides: TGTGCCAGAAGCGTTAACAGGGGGGGCAATCAGCCCCAGCATTTT.